This T cell receptor (beta chain) was recovered during a study of OX40 agonist ivuxolimab in advanced cancers. Study details: The dose of intravenous ivuxolimab that patients received every 2 weeks ranged from 0.01 to 10 mg/kg.

The CDR3 is made up of 16 amino acids. CDR1 MRHNA and CDR2 SNTAGT come from the germline V gene. Trimming removed 4 bases at V and 0 bases at J, with 13 bases between. Clones were read by immunoSEQ multiplex PCR, and TCRdb kept only the in-frame ones, dropping some. The repertoire holds more than 65,000 clones, with around 89% as singletons. The TCR was taken from an adult with an advanced solid tumor such as melanoma, head and neck, liver or kidney cancer. J is TRBJ2-1 and V is TRBV6-4; a possible D gene is TRBD2 (5 bases). Sequenced here: CD4+ or CD8+ T cells sorted from blood, sampled in a trial of the OX40 agonist ivuxolimab. The chain's CDR3 is CASSGGERDSYNEQFF. CDR3 bases: TGTGCCAGCAGTGGGGGTGAACGGGACTCCTACAATGAGCAGTTCTTC.